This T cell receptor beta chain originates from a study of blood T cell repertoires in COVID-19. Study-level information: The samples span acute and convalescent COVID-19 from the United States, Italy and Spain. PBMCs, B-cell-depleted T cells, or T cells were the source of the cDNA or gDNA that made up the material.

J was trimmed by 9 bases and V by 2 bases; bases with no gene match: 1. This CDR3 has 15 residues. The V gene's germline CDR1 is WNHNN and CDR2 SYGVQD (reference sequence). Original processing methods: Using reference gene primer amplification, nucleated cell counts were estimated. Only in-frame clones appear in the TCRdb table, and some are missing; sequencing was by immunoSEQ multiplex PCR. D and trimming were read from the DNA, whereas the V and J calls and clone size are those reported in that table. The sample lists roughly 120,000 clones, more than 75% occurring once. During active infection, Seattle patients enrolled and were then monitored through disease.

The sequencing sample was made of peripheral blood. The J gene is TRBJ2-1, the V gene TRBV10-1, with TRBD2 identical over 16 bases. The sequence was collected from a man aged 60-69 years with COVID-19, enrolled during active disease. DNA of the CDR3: TGCGCCAGCAGTGAGGGGACTAGCGGGAGGGGTGAGCAGTTCTTC. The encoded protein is CASSEGTSGRGEQFF.